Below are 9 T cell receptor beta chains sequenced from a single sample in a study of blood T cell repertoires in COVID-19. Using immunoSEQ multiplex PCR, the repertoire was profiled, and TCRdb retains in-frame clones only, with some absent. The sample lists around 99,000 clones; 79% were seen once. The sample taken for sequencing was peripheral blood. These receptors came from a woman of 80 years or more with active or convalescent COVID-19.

CDR3 sequence (DNA): TGTGCCAGCAGCTCCGGACAGACAGAAGAGACCCAGTACTTC. Translating it yields CASSSGQTEETQYF. The chain joins TRBV5-8 to TRBJ2-5; TRBD1 might be the D (6 bases). Trimming removed 3 bases at V and 3 bases at J, with 12 bases between. The CDR3 totals 14 residues. Germline lookup yields CDR1 SGHTS and CDR2 YDEGEE.

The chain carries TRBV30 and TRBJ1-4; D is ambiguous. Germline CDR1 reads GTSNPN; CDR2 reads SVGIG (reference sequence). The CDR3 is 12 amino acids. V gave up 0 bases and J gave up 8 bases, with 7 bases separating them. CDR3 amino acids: CAWSVGGEKLFF. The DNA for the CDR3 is TGTGCCTGGAGTGTTGGAGGGGAAAAACTGTTTTTT. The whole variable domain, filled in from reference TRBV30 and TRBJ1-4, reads SQTIHQWPATLVQPVGSPLSLECTVEGTSNPNLYWYRQAAGRGLQLLFYSVGIGQISSEVPQNLSASRPQDRQFILSSKKLLLSDSGFYLCAWSVGGEKLFFGSGTQLSVL.

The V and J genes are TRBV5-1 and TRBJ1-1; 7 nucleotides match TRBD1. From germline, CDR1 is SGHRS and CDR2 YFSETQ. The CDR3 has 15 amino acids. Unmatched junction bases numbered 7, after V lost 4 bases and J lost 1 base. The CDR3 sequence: CASSPRAGGNTEAFF. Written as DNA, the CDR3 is TGCGCCAGCAGCCCACGTGCAGGGGGGAACACTGAAGCTTTCTTT.

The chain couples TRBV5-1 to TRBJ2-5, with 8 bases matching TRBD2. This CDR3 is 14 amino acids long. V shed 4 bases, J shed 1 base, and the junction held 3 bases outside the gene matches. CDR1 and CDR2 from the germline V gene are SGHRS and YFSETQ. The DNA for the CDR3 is TGCGCCAGCAGCCTTACTAGCGGCCAAGAGACCCAGTACTTC. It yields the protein CASSLTSGQETQYF.

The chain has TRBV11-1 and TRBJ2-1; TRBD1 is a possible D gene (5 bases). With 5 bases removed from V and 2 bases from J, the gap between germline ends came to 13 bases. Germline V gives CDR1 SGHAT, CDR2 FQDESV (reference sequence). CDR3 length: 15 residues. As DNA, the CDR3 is TGTGCCAGCAGCCCCGACAGTGCAACCTACAATGAGCAGTTCTTC. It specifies CASSPDSATYNEQFF.

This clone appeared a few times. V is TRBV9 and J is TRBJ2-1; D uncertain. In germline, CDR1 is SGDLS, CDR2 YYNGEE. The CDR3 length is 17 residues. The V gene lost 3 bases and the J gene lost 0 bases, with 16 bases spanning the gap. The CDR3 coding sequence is TGTGCCAGCAGCGCGACTTGGAACCGGCCCTCCTACAATGAGCAGTTCTTC. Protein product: CASSATWNRPSYNEQFF.

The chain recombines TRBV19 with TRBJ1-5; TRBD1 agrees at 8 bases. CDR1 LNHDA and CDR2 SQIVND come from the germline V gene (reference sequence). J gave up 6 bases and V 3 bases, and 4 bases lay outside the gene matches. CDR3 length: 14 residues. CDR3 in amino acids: CASSIPGGGQPQHF. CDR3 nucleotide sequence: TGTGCCAGTAGTATCCCAGGGGGCGGTCAGCCCCAGCATTTT.

DNA for the CDR3: TGTGCCAGCTATGGGACAGACCGGTACAATGAGCAGTTCTTC. Amino acids: CASYGTDRYNEQFF. The chain employs TRBV5-6 and TRBJ2-1, with 7 positions matching TRBD1. In germline, CDR1 is SGHDT, CDR2 YYEEEE. This CDR3 spans 14 amino acids. V lost 7 bases, J lost 4 bases, and 8 bases stayed unmatched.

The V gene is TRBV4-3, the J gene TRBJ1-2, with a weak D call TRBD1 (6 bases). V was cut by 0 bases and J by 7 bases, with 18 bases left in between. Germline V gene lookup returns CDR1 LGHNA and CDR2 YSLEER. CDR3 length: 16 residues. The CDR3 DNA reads TGCGCCAGCAGCCAAGAGGCTCGGCAGGGGTACGGTGGCTACACCTTC. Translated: CASSQEARQGYGGYTF.